The following is a T cell receptor beta chain sequence with its context. These data originate in a study of OX40 agonist ivuxolimab in advanced cancers. About the study: An agonistic anti-OX40 (CD134) antibody, ivuxolimab, was used to treat the patients. Aged roughly 23 to 79 with a mean of approximately 57 years, they were 82.7% male.

The assay was immunoSEQ multiplex PCR, and TCRdb's table has in-frame clones only and misses some. The sample has approximately 63,000 clones, about four fifths seen once. CDR3 size: 15 residues. Looked up from germline, CDR1 is SGHTA and CDR2 is FQGNSA. The V gene is TRBV7-2, the J gene TRBJ2-5; D is perhaps TRBD2 (6 bases). Near its end, the DNA agrees better with TRBJ2-7, so the J call may be wrong. The clonotype originates from an adult with an advanced solid tumor such as melanoma, head and neck, liver or kidney cancer. Sequenced here: CD4+ or CD8+ T cells sorted from blood, sampled in a trial of the OX40 agonist ivuxolimab. The CDR3 region has the DNA TGTGCCAGCAGCCTGGGACTGCAGAGCTCCTACGAGCAGTACTTC. As protein: CASSLGLQSSYEQYF.